A selection of T cell receptor beta chains follows, all from one sample in a study of blood T cell repertoires in COVID-19. Produced via immunoSEQ multiplex PCR; TCRdb's table is partial and in-frame only. The sample yields around 260,000 clones, about 85% seen once. The source material was peripheral blood. These receptors were taken from a human donor with COVID-19, enrolled during active disease. The donor label of this sample is uncertain. CDR3s include the opening cysteine and the closing phenylalanine or tryptophan. The D gene is left open where the match is weak. Clone sizes are given selectively: once, few, many, or a class where the clone is expanded.

J gene,D gene,clone size,V gene,CDR3 protein,CDR3 DNA
TRBJ2-5,TRBD1,once,TRBV7-2,CASSEQPGTGKTQYF,TGTGCCAGCAGCGAACAACCCGGGACAGGGAAGACCCAGTACTTC
TRBJ2-7,TRBD1,NA,TRBV28,CASRTGQGNYEQYF,TGTGCCAGCAGGACAGGACAGGGTAACTACGAGCAGTACTTC
TRBJ2-7,TRBD1,few,TRBV7-8,CASSLSGTPGGSEQYF,TGTGCCAGCAGCTTGAGTGGAACTCCAGGGGGCTCCGAGCAGTACTTC
TRBJ1-5,TRBD1,NA,TRBV19,CASVGGGTGYSNQPQHF,TGTGCCAGCGTCGGGGGCGGGACAGGGTATAGCAATCAGCCCCAGCATTTT
TRBJ2-7,NA,NA,TRBV7-2,CASSTTLAGEQYF,TGTGCCAGCAGCACCACTCTCGCCGGCGAGCAGTACTTC
TRBJ1-4,TRBD1,NA,TRBV19,CASSMVDRDEKLFF,TGTGCCAGTAGTATGGTGGACAGGGACGAAAAACTGTTTTTT
TRBJ2-3,TRBD1,NA,TRBV5-8,CASSTGQGGTDTQYF,TGTGCCAGCAGCACAGGACAGGGGGGCACAGATACGCAGTATTTT
TRBJ2-3,TRBD1,once,TRBV29-1,CSVERTGGPDTQYF,TGCAGCGTTGAGAGGACAGGGGGCCCAGATACGCAGTATTTT
TRBJ2-7,NA,NA,TRBV4-1,CASSPELYPYEQYF,TGCGCCAGCAGCCCAGAGCTATATCCCTACGAGCAGTACTTC
TRBJ2-7,NA,NA,TRBV21-1,CASSKDTAGATYEQYF,TGTGCCAGCAGCAAAGACACGGCGGGTGCTACCTACGAGCAGTACTTC
TRBJ2-3,NA,NA,TRBV7-3,CASSLDSGATDTQYF,TGTGCCAGCAGCTTAGATAGCGGCGCCACAGATACGCAGTATTTT
TRBJ1-1,NA,NA,TRBV9,CASGVGGSTEAFF,TGTGCCAGCGGAGTCGGTGGGTCCACTGAAGCTTTCTTT